The sample holds a few counts of the clone carrying this TCR beta chain. The target antigen is unknown. Between the trimmed V and J ends, which lost 4 bases and 0 bases, there was a span of 12 bases. CDR1 MGHRA and CDR2 YSYEKL come from the germline V gene. The CDR3 has 15 amino acids. TCRdb's table, derived via immunoSEQ multiplex PCR, lists solely in-frame clones and lacks some. Of 65,000 to 70,000 clones in the sample, 80% to 90% were seen once. The sample originates from a study of OX40 agonist ivuxolimab in advanced cancers. Overall study: Three individuals attained partial responses, comprising one hepatocellular carcinoma case and two cutaneous melanoma cases. Study-wide findings and caveats: Antigen specificity remained undetermined for the expanded peripheral T cells. In CD8+ T cells, expanded clones were on average more numerous than in CD4+. Also present in some nonresponders was a low level of normalized T-cell clonal expansion.

This specimen was CD4+ or CD8+ T cells sorted from blood, taken in a trial of the OX40 agonist ivuxolimab. The source is an adult with an advanced solid tumor such as melanoma, head and neck, liver or kidney cancer. The chain recombines TRBV4-1 with TRBJ1-1, with TRBD1 as a possible D gene (6 bases). CDR3 sequence: CASSRGGTLNTEAFF. The CDR3, as DNA: TGCGCCAGCAGCCGTGGTGGGACACTGAACACTGAAGCTTTCTTT.